A single sample gave rise to the 7 T cell receptor beta chains below, sequenced in a study of Ad26.COV2.S vaccination and SARS-CoV-2 variants (dated by TCRdb to about 2021). The library came from the immunoSEQ multiplex PCR assay. Here the immuneACCESS table is served through TCRdb, limited to in-frame sequences with V and J called. Missing clones are a known gap in these copies; in checked studies unresolved V genes cover under half, and the rest lacks a known reason. Within this sample are 380,000 or so clones, with less than 90% of them counted one time only. The ten largest account for about 10% of the sample. The treatment or condition label for this specimen denotes: some 19 received Ad26.COV2.S at low or high dose, single or two shots; 5 received placebo; per-sample allocation not given. For vaccine and placebo recipients, the sequenced repertoires came from samples collected on day 63 after the first injection.

The sequencing used peripheral blood, collected in a trial of Ad26.COV2.S vaccine versus placebo. All receptors come from a person between 18 and 65 years old who received the Ad26.COV2.S COVID-19 vaccine or a placebo.

This clone was observed a few times. The V gene is TRBV10-3, the J gene TRBJ1-1; D might be TRBD1 (5 bases). Germline V gene data show CDR1 as ENHRY and CDR2 as SYGVKD. The CDR3 has 14 amino acids. CDR3 protein: CATQAGQSPTEAFF. CDR3 DNA: TGTGCGACACAAGCGGGGCAGAGTCCCACTGAAGCTTTCTTT.

The chain uses TRBV2 and TRBJ1-1; no firm D call. V dropped 4 bases and J dropped 2 bases, with 8 bases sitting between them. From germline, CDR1 is SNHLY and CDR2 FYNNEI. The CDR3 is 13 amino acids. CDR3 in DNA: TGTGCCAGCAGTGGTTGGGATAACACTGAAGCTTTCTTT. As protein: CASSGWDNTEAFF.

This clone is a singleton in its sample. V usage is TRBV7-9 and J usage is TRBJ2-1; D may match TRBD1 or TRBD2 (5 bases each). Germline values: CDR1 SEHNR, CDR2 FQNEAQ (reference sequence). CDR3 length: 14 amino acids. Trimming removed 7 bases at V and 4 bases at J, with 14 bases between. CDR3 protein: CASTDGTLYNEQFF. CDR3 nucleotide sequence: TGTGCCAGCACGGACGGGACGTTGTACAATGAGCAGTTCTTC.

This clone showed up just once. The chain combines TRBV5-1 with TRBJ2-2, with 9 bases matching TRBD1. The CDR3 covers 15 residues. The germline V gene encodes CDR1 SGHRS and CDR2 YFSETQ. V lost 4 bases and J lost 5; bases outside the gene matches: 6. The CDR3 DNA reads as TGCGCCAGCAGCCCCTGGACAGGGGAAACCGGGGAGCTGTTTTTT. Translating gives CASSPWTGETGELFF.

The chain is built from TRBV12-2 and TRBJ2-1; TRBD2, the table's D call, was not compared with the DNA. TRBV12-2 is a pseudogene segment. There are 17 residues in the CDR3. The CDR3 here is CASRPWAAGLDYNEQFF. The CDR3 coding sequence is TGTGCAAGTCGCCCCTGGGCCGCGGGACTGGACTACAATGAGCAGTTCTTC.

This chain connects TRBV4-1 to TRBJ1-2; D possibly corresponds to TRBD1 (5 bases). CDR3 length: 15 residues. Germline-derived CDR1 and CDR2 are MGHRA and YSYEKL. V gave up 4 bases and J gave up 2 bases, with 14 bases separating them. CDR3 protein: CASSPTPGPNYGYTF. The CDR3 DNA reads as TGCGCCAGCAGCCCAACGCCGGGACCCAACTATGGCTACACCTTC.

The V call is TRBV7-7, the J call TRBJ2-2, with a weak D call TRBD2 (5 bases). CDR3 length: 16 amino acids. Germline V gene sequence: CDR1 SSHAT, CDR2 FNYEAQ (reference sequence). Deletions cut 5 bases from V and 0 bases from J, with 13 bases between. The chain's CDR3 is CASSHRDFANTGELFF. Written as DNA, the CDR3 is TGTGCCAGCAGCCACCGGGATTTCGCGAACACCGGGGAGCTGTTTTTT.